The entry that follows covers one T cell receptor (beta chain) sequence. No antigen is known for it. The sample carries other DNA sequences with the same CDR3. V shed 0 bases and J shed 2 bases, with 8 bases lying between them. Germline CDR1 MNHEY, CDR2 SVGAGI. The CDR3 is 14 residues long. This specimen belongs to a study of graft-versus-host responses after intestinal transplantation. On the study more broadly: The study gave all recipients anti-thymocyte globulin induction, then tacrolimus and steroids for approximately three years. Broader study findings: Marrow from the recipient contained GvH clones, some of which had appeared first in ileum or blood.

Here immunoSEQ multiplex PCR was the method, and the copy in TCRdb shows in-frame clones only, minus some. The sample has 80,000 to 90,000 clones, approximately 87% seen once. Sequences were derived from unstimulated CD4+ T cells sorted from spleen or lymph node cells, sampled before intestinal transplant. The chain couples TRBV6-5 to TRBJ2-7; tentatively, D is TRBD2 (6 bases). This receptor was obtained from a human donor who received an intestinal transplant. The CDR3 nucleotides are TGTGCCAGCAGTTACTCGCGGGGTCCCTACGAGCAGTACTTC. It is translated as CASSYSRGPYEQYF.